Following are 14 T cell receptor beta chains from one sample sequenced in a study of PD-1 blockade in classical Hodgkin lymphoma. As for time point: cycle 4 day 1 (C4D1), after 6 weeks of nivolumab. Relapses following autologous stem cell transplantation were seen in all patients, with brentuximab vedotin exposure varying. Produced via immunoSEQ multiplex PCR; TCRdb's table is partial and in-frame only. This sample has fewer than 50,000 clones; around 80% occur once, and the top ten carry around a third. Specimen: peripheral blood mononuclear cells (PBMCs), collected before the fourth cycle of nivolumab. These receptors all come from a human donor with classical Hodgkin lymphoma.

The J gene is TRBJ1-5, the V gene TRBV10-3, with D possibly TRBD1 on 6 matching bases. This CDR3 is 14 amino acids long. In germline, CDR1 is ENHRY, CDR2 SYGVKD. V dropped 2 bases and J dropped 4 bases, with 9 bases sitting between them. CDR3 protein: CAISEGQTNQPQHF. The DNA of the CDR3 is TGTGCCATCAGTGAGGGACAGACTAATCAGCCCCAGCATTTT.

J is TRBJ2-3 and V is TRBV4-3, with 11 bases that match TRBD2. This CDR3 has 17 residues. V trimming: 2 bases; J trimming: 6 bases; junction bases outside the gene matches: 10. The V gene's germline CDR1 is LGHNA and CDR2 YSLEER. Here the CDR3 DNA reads TGCGCCAGCAGCCAACCTTCTAGCGGGGGGCCGCAGGATACGCAGTATTTT. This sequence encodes CASSQPSSGGPQDTQYF.

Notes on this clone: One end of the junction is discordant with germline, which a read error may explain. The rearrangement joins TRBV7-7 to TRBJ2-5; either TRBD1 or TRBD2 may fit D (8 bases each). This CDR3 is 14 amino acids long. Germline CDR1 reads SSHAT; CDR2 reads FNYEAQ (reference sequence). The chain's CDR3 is CASSLAGQAETQYF. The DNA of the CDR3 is TGTGCTAGCAGCTTAGCGGGACAGGCGGAGACCCAGTACTTC.

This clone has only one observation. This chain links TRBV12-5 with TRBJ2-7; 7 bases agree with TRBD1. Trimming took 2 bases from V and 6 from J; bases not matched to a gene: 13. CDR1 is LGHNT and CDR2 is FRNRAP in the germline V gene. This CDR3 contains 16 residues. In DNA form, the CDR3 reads TGTGCTAGTGGTTTGTCTCTTGTGACAGGGTTCACCGAGCAGTACTTC. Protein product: CASGLSLVTGFTEQYF.

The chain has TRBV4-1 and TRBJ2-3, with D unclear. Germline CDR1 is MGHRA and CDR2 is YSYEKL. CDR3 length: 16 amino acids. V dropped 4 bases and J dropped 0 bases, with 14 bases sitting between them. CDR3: CASSRPGVLSTDTQYF. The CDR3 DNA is TGCGCCAGCAGCCGTCCTGGGGTCCTAAGCACAGATACGCAGTATTTT.

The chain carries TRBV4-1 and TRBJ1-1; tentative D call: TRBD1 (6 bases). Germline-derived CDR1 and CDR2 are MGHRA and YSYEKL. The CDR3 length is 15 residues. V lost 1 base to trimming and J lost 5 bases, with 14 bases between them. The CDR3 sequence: CASSQGPIGGTEAFF. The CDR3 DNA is TGCGCCAGCAGCCAAGGCCCGATAGGGGGAACTGAAGCTTTCTTT.

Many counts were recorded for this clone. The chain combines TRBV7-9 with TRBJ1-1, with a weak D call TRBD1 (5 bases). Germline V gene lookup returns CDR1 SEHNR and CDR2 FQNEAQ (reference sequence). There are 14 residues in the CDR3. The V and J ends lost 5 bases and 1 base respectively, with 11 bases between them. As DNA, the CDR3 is TGTGCCAGCAGCCTTATGGACACGAACACTGAAGCTTTCTTT. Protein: CASSLMDTNTEAFF.

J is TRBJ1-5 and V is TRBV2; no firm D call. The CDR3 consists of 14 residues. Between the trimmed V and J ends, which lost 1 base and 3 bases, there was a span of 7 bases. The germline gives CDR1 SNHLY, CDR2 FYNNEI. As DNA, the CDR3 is TGTGCCAGCAGTGAAGTCACCTACAATCAGCCCCAGCATTTT. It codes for CASSEVTYNQPQHF.

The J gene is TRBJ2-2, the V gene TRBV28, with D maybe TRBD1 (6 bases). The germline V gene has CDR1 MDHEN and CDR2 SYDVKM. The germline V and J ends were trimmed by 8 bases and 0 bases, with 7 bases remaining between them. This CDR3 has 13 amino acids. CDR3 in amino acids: CASGGANTGELFF. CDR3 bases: TGTGCCAGCGGGGGCGCGAACACCGGGGAGCTGTTTTTT.

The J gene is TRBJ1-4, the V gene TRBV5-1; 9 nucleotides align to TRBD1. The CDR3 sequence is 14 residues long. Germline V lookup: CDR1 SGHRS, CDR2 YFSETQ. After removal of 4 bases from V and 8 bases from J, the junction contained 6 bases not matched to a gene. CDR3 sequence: CASSPGQGSEKLFF. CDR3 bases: TGCGCCAGCAGCCCGGGACAGGGATCAGAAAAACTGTTTTTT.

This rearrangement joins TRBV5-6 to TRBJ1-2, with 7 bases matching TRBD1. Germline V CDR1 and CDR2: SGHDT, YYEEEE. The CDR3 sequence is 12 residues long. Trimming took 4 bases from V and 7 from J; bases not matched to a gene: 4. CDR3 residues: CASSLWTGGYTF. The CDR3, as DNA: TGTGCCAGCAGCCTGTGGACAGGTGGCTACACCTTC.

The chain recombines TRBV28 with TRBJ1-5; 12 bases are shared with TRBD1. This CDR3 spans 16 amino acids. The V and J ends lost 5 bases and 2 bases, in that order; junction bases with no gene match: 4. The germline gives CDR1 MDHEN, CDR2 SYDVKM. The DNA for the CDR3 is TGTGCCAGCAGTGTGGGACAGGGGGCTGGCAATCAGCCCCAGCATTTT. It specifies CASSVGQGAGNQPQHF.

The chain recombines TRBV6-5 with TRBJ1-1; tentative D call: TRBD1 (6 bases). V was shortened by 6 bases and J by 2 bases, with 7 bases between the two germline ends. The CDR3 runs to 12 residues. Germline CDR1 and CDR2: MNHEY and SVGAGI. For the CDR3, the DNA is TGTGCCAGCAGACAGGGAAACACTGAAGCTTTCTTT. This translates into CASRQGNTEAFF.

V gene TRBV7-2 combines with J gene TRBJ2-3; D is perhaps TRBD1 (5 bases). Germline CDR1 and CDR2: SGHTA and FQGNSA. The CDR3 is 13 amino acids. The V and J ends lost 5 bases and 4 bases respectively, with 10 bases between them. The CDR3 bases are TGTGCCAGCAGCCAGGGATGGTCAGATACGCAGTATTTT. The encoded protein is CASSQGWSDTQYF.